The source of this T cell receptor (beta chain) is a study of post-analysis software for immune sequencing data. Study-wide context: In terms of disease course, relapsing-remitting, secondary progressive and progressive-relapsing multiple sclerosis were included.

Study-level findings and limits: Strong co-clustering by F measure was seen for same-batch samples. Roughly 5 TRBV segments were significantly more frequent in patients than in controls. TRBV5-6, TRBV5-1 and TRBV20-1 were among these segments.

On this clonotype itself: Its antigen is undetermined.

Prepared libraries of TCR beta cDNA carried unique molecular identifiers. TCRdb ran MiXCR on the PCR reads and lists one entry per CDR3 protein. The sample includes about 540,000 distinct CDR3 sequences, 34% of them seen just once. V was pared by 1 base and J by 1 base, with 6 bases of the junction left unmatched. The CDR3 covers 16 residues. Germline assignment: CDR1 DFQATT and CDR2 SNEGSKA (reference sequence). This chain uses TRBV20-1 with TRBJ2-3; 9 bases agree with TRBD2. The source is a girl between 2 and 17 years old with multiple sclerosis. Sequencing input: blood. CDR3 sequence: CSARGFQRGGTDTQYF. The CDR3, as DNA: TGCAGTGCTAGAGGATTCCAGCGGGGGGGCACAGATACGCAGTATTTT.